These 2 T cell receptor beta chains share one sample of origin, sequenced in a study of blood T cells in healthy people across ages. A sample-barcoded 5' primer and a J-beta primer mix were used in a second PCR of roughly 7 to 12 cycles. TCRdb re-analysed the 5' RACE reads in MiXCR, keeping a single row per CDR3 protein. The sample has roughly 2 million distinct CDR3 sequences; about 50% are singletons. Sequencing used blood. The receptors were sampled from a woman between 40 and 50 years old in good health.

J is TRBJ2-1 and V is TRBV5-1; TRBD1 or TRBD2 may be the D gene (5 bases each). Germline V gives CDR1 SGHRS, CDR2 YFSETQ. Trimming shortened V by 4 bases and J by 5 bases, and 19 bases separated the two germline ends. The CDR3 covers 16 residues. The CDR3: CASSPTRQFLNNEQFF. CDR3 bases: TGCGCCAGCAGCCCCACTAGACAGTTCCTAAACAATGAGCAGTTCTTC.

This clonotype was detected only a few times. This chain uses TRBV6-1 with TRBJ1-2; 8 nucleotides align to TRBD1. The V segment lost 6 bases and the J segment 8 bases; nucleotides outside the gene matches: 8. This CDR3 contains 13 residues. Germline lookup yields CDR1 MNHNS and CDR2 SASEGT. The CDR3 here is CASSPEWTGGYTF. CDR3 nucleotides: TGTGCCAGCAGCCCCGAATGGACAGGGGGCTACACCTTC.